The 24 T cell receptor beta chains below all came from one sample that was sequenced in a study of Graves' ophthalmopathy and Graves' hyperthyroidism. Amplification targeted the TCR beta CDR3 regions, with RNA transcripts as the source material. Second-round multiplex PCR came after a first-round RT-PCR that employed HTBI primers. TCRdb re-analysed the multiplex PCR reads in MiXCR, keeping a single row per CDR3 protein. The sample carries 620,000 or so distinct CDR3 sequences, 22% recorded once. The sequencing input was peripheral blood. The source is a woman aged 18-35 years with stable Graves' hyperthyroidism. Some clones in this sample may be carry-over from other donors' samples.

This clonotype came up many times. The chain joins TRBV12-3 or TRBV12-4 to TRBJ1-1; D ambiguous. The CDR3 length is 13 residues. V was shortened by 1 base and J by 10 bases, with 13 bases between the two germline ends. CDR3 sequence (DNA): TGTGCCAGCAGTTTAGGTTTTGAGGGCCCAGCTTTCTTT. Translated, it gives CASSLGFEGPAFF.

The V and J genes are TRBV6-5 and TRBJ2-7, with 8 nucleotides matching TRBD2. V shed 0 bases and J 6 bases; nucleotides not matched to a gene: 7. CDR1 and CDR2 from the germline V gene are MNHEY and SVGAGI. CDR3 size: 15 residues. In DNA, the CDR3 is TGTGCCAGCAGTTACTCGGGACTAGGATACCGCGAGCAGTACTTC. Its protein is CASSYSGLGYREQYF.

This clonotype was seen repeatedly, ten times or more. The chain carries TRBV10-1 and TRBJ2-7; D unclear. V was clipped by 6 bases and J by 2 bases, with 11 bases between them. CDR1 is WNHNN, CDR2 SYGVQD, per germline (reference sequence). The CDR3 contains 13 residues. The DNA of the CDR3 is TGCGCCAGCAGAGGAGAAGGAGCCTACGAGCAGTACTTC. It yields the protein CASRGEGAYEQYF.

This clonotype was observed many times. This chain connects TRBV25-1 to TRBJ2-7; possibly TRBD1 or TRBD2 for D (7 bases each). V shed 3 bases and J shed 6 bases, with 12 bases lying between them. Germline V lookup: CDR1 MGHDK, CDR2 SYGVNS. The CDR3 extends over 13 amino acids. CDR3 loop: CASSETGRVEQYF. CDR3 nucleotide sequence: TGTGCCAGCAGTGAGACAGGGAGGGTCGAGCAGTACTTC.

Ten or more counts support this clonotype. The chain recombines TRBV19 with TRBJ2-7; 8 bases are shared with TRBD1. The germline V gene has CDR1 LNHDA and CDR2 SQIVND (reference sequence). Trimming at V came to 6 bases and at J to 7 bases, leaving 17 bases not matched to a gene. The CDR3 loop spans 16 amino acids. CDR3 in amino acids: CASRNTDRGWPQEQYF. CDR3 sequence (DNA): TGTGCCAGTAGAAACACCGACAGGGGATGGCCCCAGGAGCAGTACTTC.

V gene TRBV28 combines with J gene TRBJ1-5, with 7 bases lining up with TRBD1. Trimming at V came to 1 base and at J to 6 bases, leaving 9 bases not matched to a gene. Germline CDR1 MDHEN, CDR2 SYDVKM. The CDR3 totals 16 residues. CDR3 in DNA: TGTGCCAGCAGTTTATCCTCGGGACAGAGGGGTCAGCCCCAGCATTTT. Translated: CASSLSSGQRGQPQHF.

The gene calls are TRBV4-3 and TRBJ1-1; possible D gene TRBD1, 5 bases. The CDR3 runs 16 residues. The V gene's germline CDR1 is LGHNA and CDR2 YSLEER. Trimming removed 2 bases from V and 0 bases from J, with 13 bases in between. CDR3 loop: CASSQSPKGLNTEAFF. CDR3 sequence (DNA): TGCGCCAGCAGCCAAAGCCCGAAGGGACTGAACACTGAAGCTTTCTTT.

This clonotype was seen repeatedly, ten times or more. J is TRBJ2-7 and V is TRBV6-5, with D uncertain. From germline, CDR1 is MNHEY and CDR2 SVGAGI. V lost 6 bases to trimming and J lost 5 bases, with 14 bases between them. CDR3 length: 13 residues. The CDR3 DNA reads as TGTGCCAGCAGAAGGACGGCCGGGCACGAGCAGTACTTC. It specifies CASRRTAGHEQYF.

In this sample, this clonotype turned up a few times. The chain links TRBV9 to TRBJ2-1; TRBD2 agrees at 14 bases. CDR1 and CDR2 from the germline V gene are SGDLS and YYNGEE. V was pared by 4 bases and J by 8 bases, with 8 bases of the junction left unmatched. The CDR3 covers 16 residues. CDR3 sequence reads: CASSPRGLAGVDEQFF. CDR3 in DNA: TGTGCCAGCAGCCCCCGGGGACTAGCGGGAGTAGATGAGCAGTTCTTC. The full variable domain, rest sourced from reference TRBV9 and TRBJ2-1, is DSGVTQTPKHLITATGQRVTLRCSPRSGDLSVYWYQQSLDQGLQFLIQYYNGEERAKGNILERFSAQQFPDLHSELNLSSLELGDSALYFCASSPRGLAGVDEQFFGPGTRLTVL.

The count of this clonotype is one. The chain couples TRBV6-1 to TRBJ2-7; the D is unclear. This CDR3 has 11 residues. Trimming left V 4 bases short and J 6 bases short, with 7 bases between. From germline, CDR1 is MNHNS and CDR2 SASEGT. DNA for the CDR3: TGTGCCAGCAGTGCGACCTCCGAGCAGTACTTC. Translating it yields CASSATSEQYF.

The sample holds many counts of this clonotype. CDR3 in amino acids: CATSSEDRGPQHF. The CDR3 DNA is TGTGCCACCAGCAGCGAAGACCGGGGGCCCCAGCATTTT. J is TRBJ1-5 and V is TRBV15, with D hard to call. The germline CDR1 and CDR2 sequences are LNHNV and YYDKDF (reference sequence). CDR3 size: 13 residues. Trimming shortened V by 3 bases and J by 9 bases, and 12 bases separated the two germline ends. The variable domain in full, with the rest retrieved from reference TRBV15 and TRBJ1-5, is DAMVIQNPRYQVTQFGKPVTLSCSQTLNHNVMYWYQQKSSQAPKLLFHYYDKDFNNEADTPDNFQSRRPNTSFCFLDIRSPGLGDTAMYLCATSSEDRGPQHFGDGTRLSIL.

Concerning this clonotype: A read error is possible here, since a much larger clone lies one base away. The J gene is TRBJ2-5, the V gene TRBV9; TRBD2 agrees at 10 bases. The length of the CDR3 is 18 residues. From germline, CDR1 is SGDLS and CDR2 YYNGEE. CDR3 sequence: CASSVGRGLALSQDTQYF. The DNA of the CDR3 is TGTGCCAGCAGCGTAGGACGGGGACTAGCGTTGTCCCAAGATACCCAGTACTTC.

This clonotype has at least ten counts. The chain has TRBV10-3 and TRBJ1-2; a possible D gene is TRBD1 (5 bases). Per germline, CDR1 ENHRY and CDR2 SYGVKD. The germline V and J ends were trimmed by 9 bases and 6 bases, with 32 bases remaining between them. The CDR3 extends over 18 amino acids. CDR3 coding DNA: TGTGCCATTCCCAGATGGGGCCAGGGTGAAAGCCTGTCGGATGGCTACACCTTC. Protein product: CAIPRWGQGESLSDGYTF.

The sample holds a few counts of this clonotype. The chain joins TRBV4-1 to TRBJ2-7; D may be TRBD2 (6 bases). Germline CDR1 and CDR2: MGHRA and YSYEKL. CDR3 length equals 14 residues. The ends were cut back, 4 bases at V and 0 bases at J, with 10 bases in the middle. Here the CDR3 reads CASSRDGSSYEQYF. The CDR3 DNA reads TGCGCCAGCAGCCGCGACGGGAGCTCCTACGAGCAGTACTTC.

This clonotype was seen many times. V and J are TRBV7-3 and TRBJ1-1; TRBD1 agrees at 7 bases. V lost 6 bases and J lost 3; bases outside the gene matches: 4. The CDR3 totals 13 residues. CDR1 and CDR2 from the germline V gene are SGHTA and FQGTGA. The CDR3 coding sequence is TGTGCCAGCAGTCGCAGGGGGGACACTGAAGCTTTCTTT. Translation: CASSRRGDTEAFF.

This chain connects TRBV19 to TRBJ2-7, with 8 bases identical to TRBD1. The CDR3 has 14 amino acids. Germline V CDR1 and CDR2: LNHDA, SQIVND (reference sequence). Trimming took 4 bases from V and 2 from J; bases not matched to a gene: 4. The CDR3 region has the DNA TGTGCCAGTAGTAGGTGGACAGGGCCCTACGAGCAGTACTTC. The encoded protein is CASSRWTGPYEQYF.

There are a few counts of this clonotype. A much larger clonotype is one base distant, so this may be a read error. This likely comes from a read error, as the CDR3 has no conserved phenylalanine or tryptophan at its end. The V and J genes are TRBV9 and TRBJ2-7; D gene ambiguous. This CDR3 spans 15 amino acids. V lost 0 bases to trimming and J lost 0 bases, with 10 bases between them. The germline CDR1 and CDR2 sequences are SGDLS and YYNGEE. The CDR3 DNA sequence: TGTGCCAGCAGCGTAGCTCCACTGAGCTCCTACGAGCAGTACTAC. It encodes CASSVAPLSSYEQYY.

In its sample, this clonotype was seen a few times. The chain combines TRBV5-1 with TRBJ1-6, with 8 bases aligning to TRBD1. J lost 1 base, V lost 4 bases, and 4 bases had no gene match. The CDR3 runs 16 residues. Per germline, CDR1 SGHRS and CDR2 YFSETQ. CDR3 nucleotide sequence: TGCGCCAGCAGCGCGAGGGACAGGTCCTATAATTCACCCCTCCACTTT. Its translation is CASSARDRSYNSPLHF. Based on the CDR3 plus reference TRBV5-1 and TRBJ1-6, the full variable domain is KAGVTQTPRYLIKTRGQQVTLSCSPISGHRSVSWYQQTPGQGLQFLFEYFSETQRNKGNFPGRFSGRQFSNSRSEMNVSTLELGDSALYLCASSARDRSYNSPLHFGNGTRLTVT.

This clonotype was observed at least ten times. This sequence joins TRBV28 and TRBJ2-7; TRBD2 is a possible D gene (6 bases). The length of the CDR3 is 15 residues. Germline V gene lookup returns CDR1 MDHEN and CDR2 SYDVKM. V was clipped by 4 bases and J by 0 bases, with 13 bases between them. The DNA of the CDR3 is TGTGCCAGCAGTTGGGACTCATCCTTCTCCTACGAGCAGTACTTC. Amino acid sequence: CASSWDSSFSYEQYF.

The table lists this clonotype with many counts. J is TRBJ2-5 and V is TRBV19; D unclear. Trimming shortened V by 3 bases and J by 2 bases, and 10 bases separated the two germline ends. Germline V gene sequence: CDR1 LNHDA, CDR2 SQIVND (reference sequence). This CDR3 is built from 14 residues. The CDR3 spells CASSMGRMQETQYF. The CDR3 region has the DNA TGTGCCAGTAGTATGGGCAGGATGCAAGAGACCCAGTACTTC.

The sample holds many counts of this clonotype. The rearrangement links TRBV5-1 to TRBJ1-1, with D unclear. The germline CDR1 and CDR2 sequences are SGHRS and YFSETQ. The CDR3 covers 15 residues. V was cut by 4 bases and J by 0 bases, with 13 bases left in between. The CDR3 nucleotides read TGCGCCAGCAGCCTCGAGGGTGAAATGAACACTGAAGCTTTCTTT. The encoded protein is CASSLEGEMNTEAFF. Drawing the rest from reference TRBV5-1 and TRBJ1-1, the complete variable domain is KAGVTQTPRYLIKTRGQQVTLSCSPISGHRSVSWYQQTPGQGLQFLFEYFSETQRNKGNFPGRFSGRQFSNSRSEMNVSTLELGDSALYLCASSLEGEMNTEAFFGQGTRLTVV.

The table lists this clonotype with a few counts. This sequence joins TRBV12-3 or TRBV12-4 and TRBJ2-5; 9 bases are a match to TRBD1. The trim removed 8 bases at V and 7 bases at J, leaving 8 bases unmatched. The CDR3 runs to 13 residues. The CDR3 here is CASRQQGARTQYF. The CDR3 nucleotides read TGTGCCAGCCGCCAACAGGGGGCACGGACCCAGTACTTC.

V gene TRBV28 combines with J gene TRBJ1-1; 11 nucleotides align to TRBD1. There are 14 residues in the CDR3. Trimming cost V 7 bases and J 6 bases; bases outside gene matches: 7. CDR1 is MDHEN and CDR2 is SYDVKM in the germline V gene. CDR3 sequence reads: CASIRTGGRSEAFF. The CDR3, as DNA: TGTGCCAGCATCCGGACAGGGGGCAGGTCTGAAGCTTTCTTT.

This clonotype occurred many times. The V call is TRBV6-1, the J call TRBJ1-3; the D is unclear. V lost 2 bases and J 0 bases, leaving 11 bases between the germline ends. This CDR3 is built from 16 residues. In germline, CDR1 is MNHNS, CDR2 SASEGT. CDR3 residues: CASSENTVYSGNTIYF. The CDR3 nucleotides are TGTGCCAGCAGTGAAAATACTGTCTACTCTGGAAACACCATATATTTT.